This entry is about one T cell receptor (beta chain). Its antigen is unknown. The healthy adult donors were HIV-negative and reported no recent acute infections or vaccinations. The sample originates from a study of shared clonotypes between healthy human individuals. General observations from the study: Deeper or shallower sequencing was expected to change how clonotypes are shared among donors.

The V gene lost 4 bases and the J gene lost 8 bases, with 15 bases spanning the gap. The germline gives CDR1 MDHEN, CDR2 SYDVKM. CDR3 length: 14 residues. The assay was carried out at the deep level. The repertoire was sequenced with immunoSEQ multiplex PCR; TCRdb's copy has only in-frame clones and lacks some. The table includes 450,000 to 650,000 clones, about 80% detected once. The chain employs TRBV28 and TRBJ2-1, with D perhaps given as TRBD1 or TRBD2 (6 bases each). The source material was PBMCs. This clonotype originated in a woman in her thirties or forties in good health. Some clones in this sample may be carry-over from other donors' samples. CDR3 nucleotides: TGTGCCAGCAGTTCCGCTGACAGGAGGGATGAGCAGTTCTTC. Amino acids: CASSSADRRDEQFF.